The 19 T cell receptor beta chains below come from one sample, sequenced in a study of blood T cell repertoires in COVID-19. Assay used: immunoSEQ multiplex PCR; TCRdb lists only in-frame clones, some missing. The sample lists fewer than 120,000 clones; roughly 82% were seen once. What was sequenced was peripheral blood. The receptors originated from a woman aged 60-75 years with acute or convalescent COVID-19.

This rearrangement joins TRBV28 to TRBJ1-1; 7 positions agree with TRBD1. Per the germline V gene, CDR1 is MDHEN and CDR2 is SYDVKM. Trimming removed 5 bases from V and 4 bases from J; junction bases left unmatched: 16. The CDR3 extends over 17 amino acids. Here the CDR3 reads CASSPGQASLSGTEAFF. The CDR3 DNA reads TGTGCCAGCAGTCCCGGACAGGCCTCTTTAAGTGGCACTGAAGCTTTCTTT.

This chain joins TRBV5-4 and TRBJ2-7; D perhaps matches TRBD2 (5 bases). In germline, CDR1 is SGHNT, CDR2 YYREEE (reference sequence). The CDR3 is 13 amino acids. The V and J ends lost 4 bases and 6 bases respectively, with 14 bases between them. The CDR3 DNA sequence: TGTGCCAGCAGCCCCGAGGGTTTGGGCGAGCAGTACTTC. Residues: CASSPEGLGEQYF.

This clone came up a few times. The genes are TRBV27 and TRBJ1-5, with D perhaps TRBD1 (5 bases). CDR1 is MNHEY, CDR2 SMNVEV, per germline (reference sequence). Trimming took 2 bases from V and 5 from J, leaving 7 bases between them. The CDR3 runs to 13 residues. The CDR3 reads CASSLQGHQPQHF. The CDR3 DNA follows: TGTGCCAGCAGTTTACAGGGCCATCAGCCCCAGCATTTT.

CDR3 DNA: TGTGCCAGCAGCCAAAAGGGACTAGAGCCCGGGGAGCTGTTTTTT. This translates into CASSQKGLEPGELFF. V and J are TRBV7-3 and TRBJ2-2, with 8 bases matching TRBD2. CDR1 is SGHTA and CDR2 is FQGTGA in the germline V gene. This CDR3 comprises 15 residues. V gave up 5 bases and J gave up 6 bases; unmatched junction bases: 8.

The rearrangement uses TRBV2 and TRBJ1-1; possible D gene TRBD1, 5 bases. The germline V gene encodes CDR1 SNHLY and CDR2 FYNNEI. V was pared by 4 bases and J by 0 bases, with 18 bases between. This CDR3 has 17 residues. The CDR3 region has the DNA TGTGCCAGCAGTGTCCCGAGGGTGGGGGGACTGAACACTGAAGCTTTCTTT. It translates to CASSVPRVGGLNTEAFF.

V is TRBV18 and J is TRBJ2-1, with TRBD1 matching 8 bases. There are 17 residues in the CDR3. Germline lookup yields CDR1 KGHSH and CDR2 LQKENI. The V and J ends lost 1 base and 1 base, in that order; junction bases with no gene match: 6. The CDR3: CASSPLQGAGSYNEQFF. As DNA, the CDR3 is TGTGCCAGCTCACCACTGCAGGGGGCAGGGTCCTACAATGAGCAGTTCTTC.

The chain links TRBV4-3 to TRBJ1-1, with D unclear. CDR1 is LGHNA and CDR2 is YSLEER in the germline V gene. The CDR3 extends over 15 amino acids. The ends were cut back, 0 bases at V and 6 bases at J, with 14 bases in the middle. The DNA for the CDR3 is TGCGCCAGCAGCCAAGATTACGGGATCCCCTCTGAAGCTTTCTTT. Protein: CASSQDYGIPSEAFF.

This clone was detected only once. The CDR3 here is CASSIYSGLYEQYF. The CDR3 DNA is TGTGCCAGCAGCATCTACTCGGGTCTCTACGAGCAGTACTTC. The chain employs TRBV11-2 and TRBJ2-7, with D unresolved. CDR1 and CDR2 from the germline V gene are SGHAT and FQNNGV. V lost 5 bases and J lost 3, with 14 bases in between. The length of the CDR3 is 14 residues.

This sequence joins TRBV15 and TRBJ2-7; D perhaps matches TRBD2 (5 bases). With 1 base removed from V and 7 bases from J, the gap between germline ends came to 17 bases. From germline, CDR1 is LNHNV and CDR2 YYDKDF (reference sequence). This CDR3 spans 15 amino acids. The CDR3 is CATSRVFRLKTEQYF. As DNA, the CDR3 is TGTGCCACCAGCAGAGTGTTTCGACTAAAGACAGAGCAGTACTTC.

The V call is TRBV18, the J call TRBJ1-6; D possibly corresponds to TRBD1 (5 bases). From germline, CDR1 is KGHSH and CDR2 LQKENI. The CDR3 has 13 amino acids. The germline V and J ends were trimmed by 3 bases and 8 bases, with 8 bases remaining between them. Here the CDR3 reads CASSPGTDSPLHF. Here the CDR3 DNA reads TGTGCCAGCTCACCCGGGACTGATTCACCCCTCCACTTT.

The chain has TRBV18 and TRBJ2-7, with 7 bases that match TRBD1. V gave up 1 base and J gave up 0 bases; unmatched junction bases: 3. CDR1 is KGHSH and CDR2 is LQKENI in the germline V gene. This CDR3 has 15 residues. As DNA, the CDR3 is TGTGCCAGCTCACCACAGGGGGCGAGCTCCTACGAGCAGTACTTC. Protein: CASSPQGASSYEQYF. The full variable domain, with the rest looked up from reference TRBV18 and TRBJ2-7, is NAGVMQNPRHLVRRRGQEARLRCSPMKGHSHVYWYRQLPEEGLKFMVYLQKENIIDESGMPKERFSAEFPKEGPSILRIQQVVRGDSAAYFCASSPQGASSYEQYFGPGTRLTVT.

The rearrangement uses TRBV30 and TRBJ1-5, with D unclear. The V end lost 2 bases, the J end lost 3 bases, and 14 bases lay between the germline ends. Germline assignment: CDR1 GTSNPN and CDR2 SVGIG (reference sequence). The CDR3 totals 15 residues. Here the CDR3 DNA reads TGTGCCTGGAGTCCGGGCCTGAGGGCCAATCAGCCCCAGCATTTT. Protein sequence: CAWSPGLRANQPQHF. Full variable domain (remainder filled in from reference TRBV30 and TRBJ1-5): SQTIHQWPATLVQPVGSPLSLECTVEGTSNPNLYWYRQAAGRGLQLLFYSVGIGQISSEVPQNLSASRPQDRQFILSSKKLLLSDSGFYLCAWSPGLRANQPQHFGDGTRLSIL.

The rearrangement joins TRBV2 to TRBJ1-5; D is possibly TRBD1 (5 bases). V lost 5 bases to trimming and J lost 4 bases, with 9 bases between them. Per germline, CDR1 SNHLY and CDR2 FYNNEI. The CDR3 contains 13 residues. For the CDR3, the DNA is TGTGCCAGCAGTCTACAGGAGAATCAGCCCCAGCATTTT. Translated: CASSLQENQPQHF.

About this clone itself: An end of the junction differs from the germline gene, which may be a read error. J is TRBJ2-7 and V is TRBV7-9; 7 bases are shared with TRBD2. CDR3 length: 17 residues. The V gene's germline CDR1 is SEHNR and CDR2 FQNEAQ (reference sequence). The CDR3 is CASSQSLGGGNSHEQYF. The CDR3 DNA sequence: TGTGCCAGCAGCCAATCACTTGGGGGGGGGAACTCCCACGAGCAGTACTTC.

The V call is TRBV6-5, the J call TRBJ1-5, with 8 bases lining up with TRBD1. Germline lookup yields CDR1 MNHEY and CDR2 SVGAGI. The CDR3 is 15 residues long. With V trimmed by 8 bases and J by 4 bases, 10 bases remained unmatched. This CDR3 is CASRQGIVPNQPQHF. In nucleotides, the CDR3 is TGTGCCAGCCGACAGGGGATTGTACCGAATCAGCCCCAGCATTTT.

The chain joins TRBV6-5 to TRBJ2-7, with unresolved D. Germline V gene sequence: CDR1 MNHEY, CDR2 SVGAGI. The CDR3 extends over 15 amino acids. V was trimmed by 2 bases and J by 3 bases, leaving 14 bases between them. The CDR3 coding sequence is TGTGCCAGCAGTTACGGAACAGCCCGCTTCTACGAGCAGTACTTC. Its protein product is CASSYGTARFYEQYF.

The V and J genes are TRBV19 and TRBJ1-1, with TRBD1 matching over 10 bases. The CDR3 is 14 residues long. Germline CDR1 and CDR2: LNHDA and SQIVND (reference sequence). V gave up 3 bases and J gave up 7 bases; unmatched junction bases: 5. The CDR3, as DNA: TGTGCCAGTAGTATTGGCTGGGACAGGGGTGAAGCTTTCTTT. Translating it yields CASSIGWDRGEAFF.

CDR3 nucleotide sequence: TGTGCCTGGAGTGTCGGACAGGGGTTCGGTACGCAGTATTTT. It encodes CAWSVGQGFGTQYF. The chain has TRBV30 and TRBJ2-3; TRBD1 agrees at 9 bases. With 0 bases clipped from V and 8 bases from J, the junction kept 6 bases outside the gene matches. The CDR3 is made up of 14 amino acids. Looked up from germline, CDR1 is GTSNPN and CDR2 is SVGIG (reference sequence).

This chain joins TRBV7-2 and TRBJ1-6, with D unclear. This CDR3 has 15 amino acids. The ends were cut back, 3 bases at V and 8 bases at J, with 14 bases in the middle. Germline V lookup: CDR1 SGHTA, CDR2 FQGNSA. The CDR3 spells CASSLGREGDSPLHF. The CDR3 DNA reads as TGTGCCAGCAGCTTGGGTAGGGAGGGAGATTCACCCCTCCACTTT.